This TCR beta chain was profiled in a study of monozygotic twins with inflammatory bowel disease. Per germline, CDR1 DFQATT and CDR2 SNEGSKA (reference sequence). There are 16 residues in the CDR3. Researchers used template switching to add UMIs featuring a 6-nucleotide sample barcode. TCRdb derives one entry per CDR3 protein from the 5' RACE reads, leaving out DNA. With some 160,000 distinct CDR3 sequences in the sample, the ten largest clones hold approximately 7.4%. The sample was blood. This clonotype was sampled from a human donor with ulcerative colitis or Crohn's disease, or a healthy co-twin of an affected twin (not recorded which). This chain joins TRBV20-1 and TRBJ2-7; with no DNA, the TCRdb D assignment of TRBD2 cannot be verified. The CDR3 protein is CSARESGRANSYEQYF.